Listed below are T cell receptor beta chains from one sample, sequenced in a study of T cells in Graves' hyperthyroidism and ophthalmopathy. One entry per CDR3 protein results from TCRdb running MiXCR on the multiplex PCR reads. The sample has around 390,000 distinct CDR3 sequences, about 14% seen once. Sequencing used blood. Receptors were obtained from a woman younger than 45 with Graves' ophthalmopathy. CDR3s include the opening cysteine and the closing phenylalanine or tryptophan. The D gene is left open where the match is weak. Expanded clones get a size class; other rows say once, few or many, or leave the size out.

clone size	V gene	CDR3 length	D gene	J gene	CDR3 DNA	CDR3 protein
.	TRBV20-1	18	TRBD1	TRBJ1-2	TGCAGTGCTAGAGATAGGGGGGGACAGGGGGCATCTATAAGTGGCTACACCTTC	CSARDRGGQGASISGYTF
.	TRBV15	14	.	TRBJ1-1	TGTGCCACCAGCAGAGATCAGGGTACCACTGAAGCTTTCTTT	CATSRDQGTTEAFF
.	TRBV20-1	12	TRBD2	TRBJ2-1	TGCAGTGCTATCCTCCTGACTAGCTTACAGTTCTTC	CSAILLTSLQFF
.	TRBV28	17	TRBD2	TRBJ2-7	TGTGCCAGCAGGCAGCTACTAGCGGGGGGCGGCTCCTACGAGCAGTACTTC	CASRQLLAGGGSYEQYF
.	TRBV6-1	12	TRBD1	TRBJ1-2	TGTGCCAGCGGACAGGGAGCCTATGGCTACACCTTC	CASGQGAYGYTF
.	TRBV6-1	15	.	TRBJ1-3	TGTGCCAGCAGTGAAGTCGCCAGGGCTGGAAACACCATATATTTT	CASSEVARAGNTIYF
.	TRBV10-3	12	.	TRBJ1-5	TGTGCCATCAGTGAGTCCGATCAGCCCCAGCATTTT	CAISESDQPQHF
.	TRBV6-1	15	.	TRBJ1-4	TGTGCCACCTATTCACCCCCTGTAGACGGAGAAAAACTGTTTTTT	CATYSPPVDGEKLFF
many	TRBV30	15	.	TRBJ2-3	TGTGCCTGGAGTGTGGGGCTAGTAGTCACAGATACGCAGTATTTT	CAWSVGLVVTDTQYF
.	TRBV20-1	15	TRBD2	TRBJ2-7	TGCAGTGCTAGGCCGGGACTAGCGGGAGTCAACGAGCAGTACTTC	CSARPGLAGVNEQYF
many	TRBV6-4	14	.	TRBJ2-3	TGTGCCAGCAGTGAAAACGGGGCCACAGATACGCAGTATTTT	CASSENGATDTQYF
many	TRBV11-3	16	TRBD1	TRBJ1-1	TGTGCCAGCAGCTTAGACAGGGGGTATATGAACACTGAAGCTTTCTTT	CASSLDRGYMNTEAFF
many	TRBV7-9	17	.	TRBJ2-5	TGTGCCAGCAGCTTAACCCCCTGGGGGGGCACAGAAGAGACCCAGTACTTC	CASSLTPWGGTEETQYF
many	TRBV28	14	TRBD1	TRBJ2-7	TGTGCCAGCAGCTTGGGACAGGGGGTTTGGGAGCAGTACTTC	CASSLGQGVWEQYF
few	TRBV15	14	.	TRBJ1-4	TGTGCCACCAGCAGAGAAGGGGCAAATGAAAAACTGTTTTTT	CATSREGANEKLFF
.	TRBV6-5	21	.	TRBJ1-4	TGTGCCAGCAGTTACTCCACCACATCGGGGCACGGTTACTCGACTAATGAAAAACTGTTTTTT	CASSYSTTSGHGYSTNEKLFF
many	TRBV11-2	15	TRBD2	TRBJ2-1	TGTGCCAGCTACCCCCGACTAGCGGCCTACAATGAGCAGTTCTTC	CASYPRLAAYNEQFF
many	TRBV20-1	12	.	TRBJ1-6	TGCAGTGCTAGAAGGGGTAATTCACCCCTCCACTTT	CSARRGNSPLHF
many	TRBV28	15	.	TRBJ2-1	TGTGCCAGCAGCTCTCTGGGGGCCCGGCGCGGTGAGCAGTTCTTC	CASSSLGARRGEQFF
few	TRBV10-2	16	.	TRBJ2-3	TGCGCCAGCATCTCCGGGACTCAACCTTTCACAGATACGCAGTATTTT	CASISGTQPFTDTQYF
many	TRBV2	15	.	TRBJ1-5	TGTGCCAGCAGTGAAACCCAGCTCCTCAATCAGCCCCAGCATTTT	CASSETQLLNQPQHF
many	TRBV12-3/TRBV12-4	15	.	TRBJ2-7	TGTGCCAGCAGTCTCGGGAGCCCAGGGGCCTACGAGCAGTACTTC	CASSLGSPGAYEQYF
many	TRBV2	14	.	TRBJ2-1	TGTGCCAGCAGTGACCAGGGGTCATTGGGTGAGCAGTTCTTC	CASSDQGSLGEQFF